Following are 27 T cell receptor beta chains from one sample sequenced in a study of CD8 T cells in ankylosing spondylitis. A single record per CDR3 protein comes from TCRdb applying MiXCR to the 5' RACE reads. The sample has some 220,000 distinct CDR3 sequences; approximately 8.4% are singletons. The sample consisted of blood, either unsorted or a sorted T cell fraction (not recorded which). The source is a female donor with ankylosing spondylitis or in good health (not recorded which).

This clonotype occurred many times. The V and J genes are TRBV29-1 and TRBJ1-1; 7 nucleotides line up with TRBD1. J lost 5 bases, V lost 4 bases, and 22 bases had no gene match. This CDR3 spans 18 amino acids. Germline V lookup: CDR1 SQVTM, CDR2 ANQGSEA. CDR3 loop: CSVVTRDSLIWSGTEAFF. The CDR3 bases are TGCAGCGTTGTTACCCGGGACAGTCTCATTTGGAGCGGTACTGAAGCTTTCTTT. Together with reference TRBV29-1 and TRBJ1-1, the CDR3 gives the full variable domain: SAVISQKPSRDICQRGTSLTIQCQVDSQVTMMFWYRQQPGQSLTLIATANQGSEATYESGFVIDKFPISRPNLTFSTLTVSNMSPEDSSIYLCSVVTRDSLIWSGTEAFFGQGTRLTVV.

This clonotype was seen repeatedly, ten times or more. CDR3 amino acids: CASRSLGLAGWTDTQYF. CDR3 sequence (DNA): TGTGCCAGCAGATCTCTCGGACTAGCGGGATGGACAGATACGCAGTATTTT. The gene calls are TRBV7-2 and TRBJ2-3, with TRBD2 identical over 12 bases. V lost 6 bases and J lost 3; bases outside the gene matches: 10. The CDR3 has 17 residues. Germline CDR1 SGHTA, CDR2 FQGNSA.

This clonotype was counted ten times or more. The rearrangement uses TRBV6-1 and TRBJ2-3; 8 bases agree with TRBD2. Germline trimming cut 5 bases from V and 6 bases from J; bases unmatched to any gene: 10. Germline assignment: CDR1 MNHNS and CDR2 SASEGT. The length of the CDR3 is 15 residues. Written as DNA, the CDR3 is TGTGCCAGCAGTCTTCCCAGCGGGGGCGCGGATACGCAGTATTTT. Amino acid sequence: CASSLPSGGADTQYF.

This clonotype was detected ten times or more. The chain couples TRBV15 to TRBJ1-2; 7 nucleotides match TRBD1. CDR1 and CDR2 (germline): LNHNV, YYDKDF (reference sequence). This CDR3 has 15 amino acids. The junction had 11 bases not matched to a gene; V was cut back by 8 bases and J by 2 bases. DNA of the CDR3: TGTGCCACCGCACGGCTGGACAGGACAAACTATGGCTACACCTTC. Translating it yields CATARLDRTNYGYTF.

A few counts support this clonotype. V and J are TRBV29-1 and TRBJ2-6; perhaps TRBD2 as D (7 bases). The CDR3 spans 19 residues. Germline loops: CDR1 SQVTM, CDR2 ANQGSEA. V lost 0 bases to trimming and J lost 2 bases, with 20 bases between them. As DNA, the CDR3 is TGCAGCGTTGAAGATAACGTGAGGGGGGGAATTACTGGGGCCAACGTCCTGACTTTC. It encodes CSVEDNVRGGITGANVLTF.

In this sample, this clonotype turned up many times. V usage is TRBV20-1 and J usage is TRBJ2-7, with D possibly matching TRBD2 (6 bases). Deletions cut 1 base from V and 1 base from J, with 17 bases between. There are 16 residues in the CDR3. Germline values: CDR1 DFQATT, CDR2 SNEGSKA (reference sequence). The CDR3: CSARGQASARSYEQYF. The DNA of the CDR3 is TGCAGTGCTAGAGGTCAGGCTAGCGCTCGTTCCTACGAGCAGTACTTC.

This clonotype appeared many times. This rearrangement joins TRBV29-1 to TRBJ2-1; D might be TRBD2 (5 bases). Germline loops: CDR1 SQVTM, CDR2 ANQGSEA. Trimming cost V 7 bases and J 9 bases, with 19 bases left between them. This CDR3 comprises 13 residues. The CDR3 DNA follows: TGCAGCGGCAGCCGTGGAGAGGGCGGTGAGCAGTTCTTC. Its translation is CSGSRGEGGEQFF.

V gene TRBV7-9 combines with J gene TRBJ1-1; 8 nucleotides match TRBD1. V dropped 4 bases and J dropped 8; count of bases not matched to a gene: 9. The CDR3 sequence is 14 residues long. Germline loops: CDR1 SEHNR, CDR2 FQNEAQ (reference sequence). The DNA of the CDR3 is TGTGCCAGCAGCTCAGTCTCCGGGACAGGAGAAGCTTTCTTT. This codes for CASSSVSGTGEAFF.

This clonotype was recorded many times. The CDR3 DNA follows: TGCGCCAGCAGCTACCGGACAGACAACACCGGGGAGCTGTTTTTT. Translating gives CASSYRTDNTGELFF. The V call is TRBV5-1, the J call TRBJ2-2; tentatively, D is TRBD1 (6 bases). CDR1 is SGHRS, CDR2 YFSETQ, per germline. This CDR3 has 15 amino acids. Trimming cost V 3 bases and J 2 bases, with 11 bases left between them.

This clonotype was counted ten times or more. The chain recombines TRBV5-1 with TRBJ1-1; unclear D gene. V gave up 3 bases and J gave up 2 bases, with 8 bases separating them. Germline lookup yields CDR1 SGHRS and CDR2 YFSETQ. This CDR3 has 13 amino acids. CDR3 sequence: CASSWAHNTEAFF. The CDR3 DNA reads as TGCGCCAGCAGCTGGGCCCATAACACTGAAGCTTTCTTT.

The chain is built from TRBV18 and TRBJ1-1; D remains ambiguous. The CDR3 runs 13 residues. Germline CDR1 reads KGHSH; CDR2 reads LQKENI. Deletions cut 2 bases from V and 7 bases from J, with 11 bases between. The CDR3 protein is CASSPAGSNEAFF. Written as DNA, the CDR3 is TGTGCCAGCTCACCAGCGGGTTCTAATGAAGCTTTCTTT.

This clonotype has a count of ten or more. The rearrangement links TRBV6-6 to TRBJ2-7; D uncertain. Per the germline V gene, CDR1 is MNHNY and CDR2 is SVGAGI (reference sequence). The CDR3 consists of 12 residues. The V and J ends lost 5 bases and 3 bases respectively, with 8 bases between them. The CDR3 DNA is TGTGCCAGCAGTCTACAAAACTACGAGCAGTACTTC. It is translated as CASSLQNYEQYF.

Concerning this clonotype itself: A much more abundant neighbour one base away suggests this may be a read error. V and J are TRBV20-1 and TRBJ2-1; TRBD2 aligns across 13 bases. The CDR3 runs to 17 residues. Germline CDR1 is DFQATT and CDR2 is SNEGSKA (reference sequence). The CDR3 DNA sequence: TGCTGTGCTAGAGATAGGAGGACTAGCGGGAGCCCCAATGAGCAGTTCTTC. This codes for CCARDRRTSGSPNEQFF.

This clonotype appeared many times. The CDR3 coding sequence is TGCAGCGTTCGGACTAGCGGGAGGGGAACGCAGTATTTT. Its protein is CSVRTSGRGTQYF. The rearrangement uses TRBV29-1 and TRBJ2-3, with 15 bases lining up with TRBD2. There are 13 residues in the CDR3. V was clipped by 5 bases and J by 9 bases; unmatched bases: 3. Germline assignment: CDR1 SQVTM and CDR2 ANQGSEA.

For this clonotype: A clone one base away is much larger, so this may be a read error. The chain carries TRBV12-3 or TRBV12-4 and TRBJ2-5, with no clear D. The CDR3 loop spans 14 amino acids. The CDR3 region has the DNA TGTGCCAACAGTTTGAGTGGCGACCAAGAGACCCAGTACTTC. Protein: CANSLSGDQETQYF.

Many counts were recorded for this clonotype. This chain joins TRBV29-1 and TRBJ2-1; D gene unclear. V shed 2 bases and J shed 0 bases, with 17 bases lying between them. CDR1 and CDR2 from the germline V gene are SQVTM and ANQGSEA. This CDR3 is 17 amino acids long. Here the CDR3 reads CSVEIGLGPSSYNEQFF. The CDR3 DNA sequence: TGCAGCGTTGAAATAGGGCTGGGCCCTAGCTCCTACAATGAGCAGTTCTTC.

This clonotype was seen ten or more times. This chain joins TRBV27 and TRBJ2-1; D tentatively fits TRBD1 or TRBD2 (5 bases each). CDR1 and CDR2 (germline): MNHEY, SMNVEV (reference sequence). Deletions cut 3 bases from V and 5 bases from J, with 17 bases between. The CDR3 covers 16 residues. The CDR3 DNA is TGTGCCAGCAGTTTTGGGGCGGTTAGCGCTAACAATGAGCAGTTCTTC. This codes for CASSFGAVSANNEQFF.

J is TRBJ2-3 and V is TRBV30; 9 bases agree with TRBD1. The germline CDR1 and CDR2 sequences are GTSNPN and SVGIG (reference sequence). V was pared by 5 bases and J by 3 bases, with 0 bases of the junction left unmatched. This CDR3 is built from 12 residues. The CDR3: CAWGQGTDTQYF. For the CDR3, the DNA is TGTGCCTGGGGACAGGGGACAGATACGCAGTATTTT.

This clonotype was recorded at least ten times. The chain is built from TRBV7-9 and TRBJ1-2; D possibly corresponds to TRBD1 (6 bases). Germline-derived CDR1 and CDR2 are SEHNR and FQNEAQ (reference sequence). The CDR3 length is 16 residues. Between the trimmed V and J ends, which lost 5 bases and 8 bases, there was a span of 24 bases. As DNA, the CDR3 is TGTGCCAGCAGCGAAAGGGCTACCGGGACATTAAAAGGCTACACCTTC. Residues: CASSERATGTLKGYTF.

This clonotype was picked up many times. This rearrangement joins TRBV5-6 to TRBJ2-7, with D possibly matching TRBD1 (6 bases). Germline V gene data show CDR1 as SGHDT and CDR2 as YYEEEE. Trimming stripped 4 bases from V and 3 bases from J, with 11 bases between. The length of the CDR3 is 13 residues. This CDR3 reads CASSPTGIYEQYF. CDR3 bases: TGTGCCAGCAGCCCAACAGGGATCTACGAGCAGTACTTC.

The sample holds many counts of this clonotype. The genes are TRBV20-1 and TRBJ2-2; no reliable D call. The germline gives CDR1 DFQATT, CDR2 SNEGSKA (reference sequence). The V end was cut by 6 bases, the J end by 5 bases, with 13 bases between. CDR3 length equals 13 residues. The CDR3: CSAPQTATGELFF. The DNA for the CDR3 is TGCAGTGCCCCCCAGACCGCTACCGGGGAGCTGTTTTTT.

This clonotype was counted ten times or more. The CDR3: CASSYDRGRMNTEAFF. CDR3 nucleotides: TGTGCCAGCAGCTATGACAGGGGCAGGATGAACACTGAAGCTTTCTTT. The rearrangement uses TRBV2 and TRBJ1-1; 8 positions match TRBD1. The junction had 9 bases not matched to a gene; V was cut back by 6 bases and J by 0 bases. CDR1 is SNHLY, CDR2 FYNNEI, per germline. The CDR3 runs 16 residues.

This clonotype was observed a few times. The CDR3 loop is CSVAQGGSYEQYF. The CDR3 nucleotides are TGCAGCGTTGCACAGGGGGGCTCCTACGAGCAGTACTTC. The chain has TRBV29-1 and TRBJ2-7; TRBD1 agrees at 8 bases. Germline CDR1 and CDR2: SQVTM and ANQGSEA. V lost 4 bases and J lost 0; bases outside the gene matches: 2. The CDR3 has 13 residues.

This clonotype came up many times. This chain links TRBV12-3 or TRBV12-4 with TRBJ2-2, with 14 bases lining up with TRBD2. The CDR3 loop spans 16 amino acids. J lost 6 bases, V lost 4 bases, and 4 bases had no gene match. The CDR3 loop is CASSSRTSGRPGELFF. In nucleotides, the CDR3 is TGTGCCAGCAGTTCCCGGACTAGCGGGAGGCCCGGGGAGCTGTTTTTT.

Ten or more counts support this clonotype. The rearrangement links TRBV27 to TRBJ2-7; maybe TRBD2 (6 bases). CDR1 and CDR2 from the germline V gene are MNHEY and SMNVEV (reference sequence). The CDR3 contains 13 residues. Trimming pared 3 bases from V and 5 bases from J, leaving 11 bases between. CDR3 coding DNA: TGTGCCAGCAGTTTCGGGAGTTTCGACGAGCAGTACTTC. Translated: CASSFGSFDEQYF.

This clonotype was seen repeatedly, ten times or more. J is TRBJ2-1 and V is TRBV5-1; 11 positions match TRBD2. Germline V gene lookup returns CDR1 SGHRS and CDR2 YFSETQ. Unmatched junction bases numbered 4, after V lost 1 base and J lost 7 bases. This CDR3 is 15 amino acids long. CDR3 amino acids: CASSLRLAGTNEQFF. CDR3 DNA sequence: TGCGCCAGCAGCTTGAGACTAGCGGGAACAAATGAGCAGTTCTTC. The whole variable domain, remainder taken from reference TRBV5-1 and TRBJ2-1, is KAGVTQTPRYLIKTRGQQVTLSCSPISGHRSVSWYQQTPGQGLQFLFEYFSETQRNKGNFPGRFSGRQFSNSRSEMNVSTLELGDSALYLCASSLRLAGTNEQFFGPGTRLTVL.

This clonotype was detected many times. CDR3 nucleotide sequence: TGTGCCAGCAGCTTACGCGGACAGGGGAATGAAAAACTGTTTTTT. The encoded protein is CASSLRGQGNEKLFF. V usage is TRBV11-2 and J usage is TRBJ1-4, with TRBD1 matching 9 bases. The length of the CDR3 is 15 residues. V shed 2 bases, J shed 5 bases, and the junction held 3 bases outside the gene matches. The germline V gene has CDR1 SGHAT and CDR2 FQNNGV.